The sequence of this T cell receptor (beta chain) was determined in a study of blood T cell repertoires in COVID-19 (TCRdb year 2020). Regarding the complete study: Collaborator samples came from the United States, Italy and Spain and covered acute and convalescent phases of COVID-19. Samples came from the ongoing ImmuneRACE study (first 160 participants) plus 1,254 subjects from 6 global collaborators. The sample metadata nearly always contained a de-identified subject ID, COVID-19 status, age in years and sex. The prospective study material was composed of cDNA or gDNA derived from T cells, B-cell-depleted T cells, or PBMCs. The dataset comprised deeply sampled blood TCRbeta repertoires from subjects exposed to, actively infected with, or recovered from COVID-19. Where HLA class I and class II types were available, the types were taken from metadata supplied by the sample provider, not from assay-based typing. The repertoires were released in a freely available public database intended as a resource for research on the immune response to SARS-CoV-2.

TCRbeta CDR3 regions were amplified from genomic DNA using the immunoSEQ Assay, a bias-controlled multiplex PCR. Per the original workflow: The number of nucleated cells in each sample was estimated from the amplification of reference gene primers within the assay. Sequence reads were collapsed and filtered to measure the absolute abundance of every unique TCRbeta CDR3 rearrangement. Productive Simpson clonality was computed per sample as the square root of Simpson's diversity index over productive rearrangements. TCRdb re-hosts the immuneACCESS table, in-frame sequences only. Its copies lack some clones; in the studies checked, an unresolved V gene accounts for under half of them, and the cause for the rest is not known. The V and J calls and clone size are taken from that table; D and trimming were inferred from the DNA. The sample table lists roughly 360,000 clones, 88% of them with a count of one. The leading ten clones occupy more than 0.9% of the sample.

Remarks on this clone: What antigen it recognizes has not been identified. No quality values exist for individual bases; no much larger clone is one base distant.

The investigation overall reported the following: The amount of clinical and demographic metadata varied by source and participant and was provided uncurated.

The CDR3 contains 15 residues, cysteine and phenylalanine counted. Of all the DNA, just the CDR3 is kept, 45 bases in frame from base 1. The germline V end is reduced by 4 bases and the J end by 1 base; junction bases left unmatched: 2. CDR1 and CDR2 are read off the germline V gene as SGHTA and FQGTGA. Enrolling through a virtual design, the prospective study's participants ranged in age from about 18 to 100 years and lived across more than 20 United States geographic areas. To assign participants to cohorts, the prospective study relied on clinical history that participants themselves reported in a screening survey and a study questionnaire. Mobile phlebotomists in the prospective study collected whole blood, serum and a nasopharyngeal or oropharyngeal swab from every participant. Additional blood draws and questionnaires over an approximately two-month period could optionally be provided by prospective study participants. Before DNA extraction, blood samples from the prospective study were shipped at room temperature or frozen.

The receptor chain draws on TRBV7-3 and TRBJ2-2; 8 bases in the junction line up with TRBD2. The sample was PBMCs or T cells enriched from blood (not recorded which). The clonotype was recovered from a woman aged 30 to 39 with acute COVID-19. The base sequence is TGTGCCAGCAGCTCAAGCGGGGGGAACACCGGGGAGCTGTTTTTT. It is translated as CASSSSGGNTGELFF.